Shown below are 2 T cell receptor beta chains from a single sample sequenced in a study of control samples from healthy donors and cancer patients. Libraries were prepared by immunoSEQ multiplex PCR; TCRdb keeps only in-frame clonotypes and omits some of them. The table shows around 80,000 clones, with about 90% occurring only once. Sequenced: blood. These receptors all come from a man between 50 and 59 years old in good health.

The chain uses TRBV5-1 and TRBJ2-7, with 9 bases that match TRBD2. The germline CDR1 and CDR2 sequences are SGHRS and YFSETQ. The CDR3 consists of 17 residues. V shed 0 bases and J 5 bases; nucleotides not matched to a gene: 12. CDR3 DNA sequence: TGCGCCAGCAGCTTGGCTCCTAGCGGGGTCCCTGGGGACGAGCAGTACTTC. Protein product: CASSLAPSGVPGDEQYF.

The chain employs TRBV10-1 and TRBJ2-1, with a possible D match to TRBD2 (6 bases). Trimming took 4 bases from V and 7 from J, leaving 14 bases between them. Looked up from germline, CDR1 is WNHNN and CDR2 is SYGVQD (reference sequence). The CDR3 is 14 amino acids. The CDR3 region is CASSGGLAWNEQFF. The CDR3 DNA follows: TGCGCCAGCAGTGGGGGACTGGCTTGGAATGAGCAGTTCTTC.